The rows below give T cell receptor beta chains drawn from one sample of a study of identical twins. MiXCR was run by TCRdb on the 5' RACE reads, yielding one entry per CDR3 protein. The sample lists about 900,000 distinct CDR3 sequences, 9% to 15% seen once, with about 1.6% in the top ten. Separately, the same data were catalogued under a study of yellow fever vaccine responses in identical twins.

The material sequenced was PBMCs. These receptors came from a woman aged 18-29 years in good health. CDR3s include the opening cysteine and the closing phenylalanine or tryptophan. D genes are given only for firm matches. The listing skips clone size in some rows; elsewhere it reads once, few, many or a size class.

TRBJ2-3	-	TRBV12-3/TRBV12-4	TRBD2	TGTGCCAGCAGTTTATCTAGCGGGGGGGGGAAAGATACGCAGTATTTT	CASSLSSGGGKDTQYF
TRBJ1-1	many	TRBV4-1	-	TGCGCCAGCAGCCAGCCACTCGGGGCAGGACAGAACACTGAAGCTTTCTTT	CASSQPLGAGQNTEAFF
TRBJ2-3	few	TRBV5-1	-	TGCGCCACCTCGACAGTCTTTACAGATACGCAGTATTTT	CATSTVFTDTQYF
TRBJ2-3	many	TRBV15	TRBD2	TGTGCCACCAGCAGTGACATGGGAGGGACAGATACGCAGTATTTT	CATSSDMGGTDTQYF
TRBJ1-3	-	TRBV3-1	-	TGTGCCAGCAGCCATGGAGTGGGATCTGGAAACACCATATATTTT	CASSHGVGSGNTIYF
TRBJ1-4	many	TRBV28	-	TGTGCCAGCAGTTTTCTGACAGGAGCGCCTGGAGCCACTAATGAAAAACTGTTTTTT	CASSFLTGAPGATNEKLFF
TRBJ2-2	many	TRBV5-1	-	TGCGCCAGCAGCTTGGCCGTCGGCCCCACCGGGGAGCTGTTTTTT	CASSLAVGPTGELFF
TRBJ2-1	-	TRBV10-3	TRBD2	TGTGCCATCAAGCCGGCTAGCGGGAACCATGGTGAGCAGTTCTTC	CAIKPASGNHGEQFF
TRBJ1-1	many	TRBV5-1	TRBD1	TGCGCCAGCAGCTTGGCCACAGGGGGCCTTAAAACTGAAGCTTTCTTT	CASSLATGGLKTEAFF
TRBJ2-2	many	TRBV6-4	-	TGTGCCAGCAGTGCGGTTGACACCGGGGAGCTGTTTTTT	CASSAVDTGELFF
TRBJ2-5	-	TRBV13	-	TGTGCCAGCAGCCGGGACACCTTCCAAGAGACCCAGTACTTC	CASSRDTFQETQYF
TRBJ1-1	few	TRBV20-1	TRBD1	TGCAGTGAGTTTCGGGGACAGGGGTTTTCTGAAGCTTTCTTT	CSEFRGQGFSEAFF
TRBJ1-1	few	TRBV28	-	TGTGCCAGCATCACACCCGGGCTATATGAAGCTTTCTTT	CASITPGLYEAFF
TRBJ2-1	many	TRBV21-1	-	TGTGCCACCATTCACGGGGGGATGTTACGGGAGCAGTTCTTC	CATIHGGMLREQFF
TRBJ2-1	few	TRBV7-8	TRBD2	TGTGCCAGCAGCTTAACTAGACTAGCGGGAATAGCGAATGAGCAGTTCTTC	CASSLTRLAGIANEQFF
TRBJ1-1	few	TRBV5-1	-	TGCGCCAGCAAGCTTGAGGGCGGGAACACTGAAGCTTTCTTT	CASKLEGGNTEAFF
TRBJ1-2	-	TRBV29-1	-	TGCAGCGTCGACGTCCGGGAGGGCGTTTATGGCTACACCTTC	CSVDVREGVYGYTF
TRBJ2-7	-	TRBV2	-	TGTGCCAGCAGCGTCGAAGACGAGCAGTACTTC	CASSVEDEQYF